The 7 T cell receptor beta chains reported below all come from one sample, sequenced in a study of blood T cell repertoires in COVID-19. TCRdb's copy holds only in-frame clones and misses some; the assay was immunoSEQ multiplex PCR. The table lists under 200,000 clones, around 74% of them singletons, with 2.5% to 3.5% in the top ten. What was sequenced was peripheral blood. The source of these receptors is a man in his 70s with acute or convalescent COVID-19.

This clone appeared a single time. CDR3 loop: CASSQAGQGEAFF. DNA of the CDR3: TGTGCCAGCAGCCAAGCCGGACAGGGCGAAGCTTTCTTT. The chain has TRBV3-1 (or the pseudogene TRBV3-2) and TRBJ1-1, with 8 bases identical to TRBD1. Germline V lookup: CDR1 LGHDT, CDR2 YNNKEL (reference sequence). CDR3 length equals 13 residues. The J segment lost 8 bases and the V segment lost 1 base, leaving 3 bases of the junction unmatched.

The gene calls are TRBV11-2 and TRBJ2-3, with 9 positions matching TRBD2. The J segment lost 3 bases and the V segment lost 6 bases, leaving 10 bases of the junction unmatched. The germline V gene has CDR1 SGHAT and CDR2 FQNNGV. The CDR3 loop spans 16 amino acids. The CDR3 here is CASSALAGHGTDTQYF. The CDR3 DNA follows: TGTGCCAGCAGTGCTCTAGCGGGGCATGGGACAGATACGCAGTATTTT.

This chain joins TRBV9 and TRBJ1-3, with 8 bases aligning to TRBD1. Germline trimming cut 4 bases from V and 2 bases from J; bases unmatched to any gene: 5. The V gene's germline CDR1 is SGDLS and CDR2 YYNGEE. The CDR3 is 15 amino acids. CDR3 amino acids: CASSPRTGTGNTIYF. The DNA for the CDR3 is TGTGCCAGCAGCCCTAGGACAGGGACTGGAAACACCATATATTTT.

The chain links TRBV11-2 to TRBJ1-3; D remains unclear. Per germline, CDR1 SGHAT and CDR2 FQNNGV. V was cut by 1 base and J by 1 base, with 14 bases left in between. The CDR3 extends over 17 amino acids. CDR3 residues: CASSLGLARGSGNTIYF. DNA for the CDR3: TGTGCCAGCAGCTTAGGTCTCGCGCGGGGTTCTGGAAACACCATATATTTT.

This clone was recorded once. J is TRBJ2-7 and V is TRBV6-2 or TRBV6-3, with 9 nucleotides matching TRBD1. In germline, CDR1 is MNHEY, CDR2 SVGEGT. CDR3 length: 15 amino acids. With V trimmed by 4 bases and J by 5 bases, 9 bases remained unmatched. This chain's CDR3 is CASSFAGTGTHEQYF. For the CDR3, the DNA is TGTGCCAGCAGTTTTGCCGGGACAGGGACCCACGAGCAGTACTTC.

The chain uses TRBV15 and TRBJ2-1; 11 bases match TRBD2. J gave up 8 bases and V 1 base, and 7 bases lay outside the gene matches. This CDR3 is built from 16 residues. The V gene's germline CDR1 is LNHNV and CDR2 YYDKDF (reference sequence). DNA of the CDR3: TGTGCCACCAGCAGAGGTTCTAGCGGGGGGTGGGATGAGCAGTTCTTC. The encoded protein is CATSRGSSGGWDEQFF.

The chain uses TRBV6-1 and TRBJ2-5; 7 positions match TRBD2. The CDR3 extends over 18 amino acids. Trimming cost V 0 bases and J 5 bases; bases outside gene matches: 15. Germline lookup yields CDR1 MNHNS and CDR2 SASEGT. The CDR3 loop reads CASSEAGWGRVGGETQYF. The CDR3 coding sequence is TGTGCCAGCAGTGAAGCGGGTTGGGGGAGGGTCGGAGGGGAGACCCAGTACTTC.